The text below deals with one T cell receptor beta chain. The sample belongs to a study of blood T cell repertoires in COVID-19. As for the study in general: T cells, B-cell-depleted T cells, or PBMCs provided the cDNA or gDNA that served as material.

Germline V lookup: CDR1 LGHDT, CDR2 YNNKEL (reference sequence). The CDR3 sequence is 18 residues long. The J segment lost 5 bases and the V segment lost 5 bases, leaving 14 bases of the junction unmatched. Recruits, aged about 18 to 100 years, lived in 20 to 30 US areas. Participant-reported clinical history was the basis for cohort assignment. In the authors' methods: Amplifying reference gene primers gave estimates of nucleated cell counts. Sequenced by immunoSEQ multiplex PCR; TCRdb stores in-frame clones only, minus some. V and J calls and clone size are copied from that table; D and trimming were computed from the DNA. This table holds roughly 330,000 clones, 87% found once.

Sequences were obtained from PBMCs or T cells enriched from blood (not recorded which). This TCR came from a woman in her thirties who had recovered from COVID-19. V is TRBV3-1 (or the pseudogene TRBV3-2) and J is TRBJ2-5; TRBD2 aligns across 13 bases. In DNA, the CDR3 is TGTGCCAGCAGCTTACTAATTACTAGCGGGGGGGCCGAGGAGACCCAGTACTTC. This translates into CASSLLITSGGAEETQYF.